This entry lists 8 T cell receptor beta chains sequenced from one sample in a study of identical twins. Using its own MiXCR run on the 5' RACE reads, TCRdb lists one record per CDR3 protein. The repertoire includes about 470,000 distinct CDR3 sequences, 20% to 25% of them detected once, and 2.5% to 3.5% sits in the top ten. The same sample was also studied in work on T cells expressing NK-cell markers.

The sample was CD4+ T cells sorted from blood. The receptor source for this set is a woman between 18 and 30 years old in good health.

The chain uses TRBV3-1 and TRBJ1-2, with D tentatively TRBD1 (5 bases). This CDR3 has 15 residues. Trimming left V 1 base short and J 7 bases short, with 16 bases between. CDR1 is LGHDT and CDR2 is YNNKEL in the germline V gene (reference sequence). The CDR3 reads CASSQAGGLVAGYTF. In nucleotides, the CDR3 is TGTGCCAGCAGCCAAGCGGGGGGTCTTGTCGCTGGCTACACCTTC. Full variable domain (missing parts from reference TRBV3-1 and TRBJ1-2): DTAVSQTPKYLVTQMGNDKSIKCEQNLGHDTMYWYKQDSKKFLKIMFSYNNKELIINETVPNRFSPKSPDKAHLNLHINSLELGDSAVYFCASSQAGGLVAGYTFGSGTRLTVV.

This chain joins TRBV10-3 and TRBJ2-1; TRBD2 matches at 10 bases. V lost 4 bases and J lost 6; bases outside the gene matches: 3. Germline assignment: CDR1 ENHRY and CDR2 SYGVKD. The CDR3 extends over 14 amino acids. CDR3: CAISALAGVNEQFF. The DNA for the CDR3 is TGTGCCATCAGTGCCCTAGCGGGAGTCAATGAGCAGTTCTTC.

In the case of this clonotype: At one of its ends the junction is not consistent with the germline gene, which may arise from a read error. This chain joins TRBV20-1 and TRBJ2-1; weak D call: TRBD2 (6 bases). This CDR3 region has 13 residues. Germline V gives CDR1 DFQATT, CDR2 SNEGSKA (reference sequence). The DNA for the CDR3 is TGCAGTACTAGAGTACCGGGAGTTAATGAGCAGTTCTTC. Its protein is CSTRVPGVNEQFF.

The rearrangement links TRBV19 to TRBJ2-7; 11 bases map to TRBD1. The CDR3 loop spans 15 amino acids. Germline CDR1 reads LNHDA; CDR2 reads SQIVND (reference sequence). The trim removed 6 bases at V and 2 bases at J, leaving 6 bases unmatched. CDR3 sequence reads: CASSQPGQGAYEQYF. The DNA for the CDR3 is TGTGCCAGTAGCCAACCGGGACAGGGGGCCTACGAGCAGTACTTC.

Only a few counts were recorded for this clonotype. The chain recombines TRBV20-1 with TRBJ1-4, with unresolved D. Per germline, CDR1 DFQATT and CDR2 SNEGSKA (reference sequence). The CDR3 is 13 residues long. V lost 5 bases and J 3 bases, leaving 10 bases between the germline ends. The CDR3 sequence is CSAQAGANEKLFF. For the CDR3, the DNA is TGCAGTGCTCAAGCTGGGGCTAATGAAAAACTGTTTTTT.

This clonotype was observed a handful of times. This chain connects TRBV7-6 to TRBJ1-6, with 7 bases that match TRBD1. CDR1 is SGHVS and CDR2 is FNYEAQ in the germline V gene. J gave up 7 bases and V 4 bases, and 7 bases lay outside the gene matches. This CDR3 comprises 15 residues. CDR3 coding DNA: TGTGCCAGCAGCTCCCGACAGGGTGTGAATTCACCCCTCCACTTT. Residues: CASSSRQGVNSPLHF.

V gene TRBV4-3 combines with J gene TRBJ2-7, with no clear D. The CDR3 spans 14 residues. Germline-derived CDR1 and CDR2 are LGHNA and YSLEER. V lost 2 bases to trimming and J lost 9 bases, with 17 bases between them. The CDR3 nucleotides read TGCGCCAGCAGCCAATGGCGACTGGCGACGGGGCAGTACTTC. This gives the protein CASSQWRLATGQYF.

About this clonotype: The germline gene is not matched at one end of the junction; a read error may be the cause. The rearrangement links TRBV20-1 to TRBJ2-5; D is uncertain. Germline-derived CDR1 and CDR2 are DFQATT and SNEGSKA (reference sequence). This CDR3 is built from 12 residues. In DNA form, the CDR3 reads TGCAGTGCTAGAGGCAGCCAAAAGACCCAGTACTTC. Protein sequence: CSARGSQKTQYF.